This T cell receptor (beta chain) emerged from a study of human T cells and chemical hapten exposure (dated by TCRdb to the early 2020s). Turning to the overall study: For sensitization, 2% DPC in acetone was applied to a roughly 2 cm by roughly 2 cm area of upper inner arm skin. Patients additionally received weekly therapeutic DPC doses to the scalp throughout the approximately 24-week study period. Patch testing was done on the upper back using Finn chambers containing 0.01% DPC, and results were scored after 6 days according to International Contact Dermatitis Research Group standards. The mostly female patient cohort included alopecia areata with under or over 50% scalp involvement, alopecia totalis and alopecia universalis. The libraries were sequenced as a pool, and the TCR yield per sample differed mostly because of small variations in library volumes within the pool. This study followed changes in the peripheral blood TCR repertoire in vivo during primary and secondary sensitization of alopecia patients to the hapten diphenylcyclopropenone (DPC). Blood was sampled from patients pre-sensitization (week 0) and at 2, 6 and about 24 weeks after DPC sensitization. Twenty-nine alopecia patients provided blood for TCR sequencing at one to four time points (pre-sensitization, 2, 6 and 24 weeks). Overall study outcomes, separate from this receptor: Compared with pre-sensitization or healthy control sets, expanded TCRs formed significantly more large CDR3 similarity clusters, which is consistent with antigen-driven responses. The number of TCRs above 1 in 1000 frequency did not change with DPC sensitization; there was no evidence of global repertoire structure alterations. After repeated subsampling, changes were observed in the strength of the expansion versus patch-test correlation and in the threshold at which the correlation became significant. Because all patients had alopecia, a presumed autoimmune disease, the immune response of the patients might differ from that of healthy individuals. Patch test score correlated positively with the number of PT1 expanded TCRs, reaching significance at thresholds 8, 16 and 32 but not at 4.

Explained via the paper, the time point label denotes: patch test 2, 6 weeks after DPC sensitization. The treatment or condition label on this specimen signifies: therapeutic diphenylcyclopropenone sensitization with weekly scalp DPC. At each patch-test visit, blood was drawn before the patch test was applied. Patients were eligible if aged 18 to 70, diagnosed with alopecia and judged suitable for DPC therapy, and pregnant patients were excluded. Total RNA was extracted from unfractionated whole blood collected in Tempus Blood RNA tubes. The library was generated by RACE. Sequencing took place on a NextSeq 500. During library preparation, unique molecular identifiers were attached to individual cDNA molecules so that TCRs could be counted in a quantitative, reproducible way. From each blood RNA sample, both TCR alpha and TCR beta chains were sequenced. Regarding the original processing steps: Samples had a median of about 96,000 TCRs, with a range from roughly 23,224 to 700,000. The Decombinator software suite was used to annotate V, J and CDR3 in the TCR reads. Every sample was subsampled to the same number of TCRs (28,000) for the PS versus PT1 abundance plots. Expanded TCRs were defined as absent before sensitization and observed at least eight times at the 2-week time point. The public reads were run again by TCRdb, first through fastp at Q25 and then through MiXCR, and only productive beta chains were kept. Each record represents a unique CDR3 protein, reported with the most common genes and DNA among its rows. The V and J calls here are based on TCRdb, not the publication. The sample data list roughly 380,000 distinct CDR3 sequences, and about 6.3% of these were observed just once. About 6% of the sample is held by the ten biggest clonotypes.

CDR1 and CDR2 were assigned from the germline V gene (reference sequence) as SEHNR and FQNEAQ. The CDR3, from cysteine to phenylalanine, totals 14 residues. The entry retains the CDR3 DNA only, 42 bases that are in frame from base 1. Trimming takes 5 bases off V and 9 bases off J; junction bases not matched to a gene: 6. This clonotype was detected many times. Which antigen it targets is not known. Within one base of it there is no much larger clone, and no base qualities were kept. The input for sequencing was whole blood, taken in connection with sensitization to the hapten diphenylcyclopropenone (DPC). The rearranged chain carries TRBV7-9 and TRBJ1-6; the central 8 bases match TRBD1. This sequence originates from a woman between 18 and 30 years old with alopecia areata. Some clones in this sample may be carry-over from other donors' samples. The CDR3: CASSRQGSTSPLHF. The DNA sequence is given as TGTGCCAGCAGCCGACAGGGGAGTACTTCACCCCTCCACTTT.